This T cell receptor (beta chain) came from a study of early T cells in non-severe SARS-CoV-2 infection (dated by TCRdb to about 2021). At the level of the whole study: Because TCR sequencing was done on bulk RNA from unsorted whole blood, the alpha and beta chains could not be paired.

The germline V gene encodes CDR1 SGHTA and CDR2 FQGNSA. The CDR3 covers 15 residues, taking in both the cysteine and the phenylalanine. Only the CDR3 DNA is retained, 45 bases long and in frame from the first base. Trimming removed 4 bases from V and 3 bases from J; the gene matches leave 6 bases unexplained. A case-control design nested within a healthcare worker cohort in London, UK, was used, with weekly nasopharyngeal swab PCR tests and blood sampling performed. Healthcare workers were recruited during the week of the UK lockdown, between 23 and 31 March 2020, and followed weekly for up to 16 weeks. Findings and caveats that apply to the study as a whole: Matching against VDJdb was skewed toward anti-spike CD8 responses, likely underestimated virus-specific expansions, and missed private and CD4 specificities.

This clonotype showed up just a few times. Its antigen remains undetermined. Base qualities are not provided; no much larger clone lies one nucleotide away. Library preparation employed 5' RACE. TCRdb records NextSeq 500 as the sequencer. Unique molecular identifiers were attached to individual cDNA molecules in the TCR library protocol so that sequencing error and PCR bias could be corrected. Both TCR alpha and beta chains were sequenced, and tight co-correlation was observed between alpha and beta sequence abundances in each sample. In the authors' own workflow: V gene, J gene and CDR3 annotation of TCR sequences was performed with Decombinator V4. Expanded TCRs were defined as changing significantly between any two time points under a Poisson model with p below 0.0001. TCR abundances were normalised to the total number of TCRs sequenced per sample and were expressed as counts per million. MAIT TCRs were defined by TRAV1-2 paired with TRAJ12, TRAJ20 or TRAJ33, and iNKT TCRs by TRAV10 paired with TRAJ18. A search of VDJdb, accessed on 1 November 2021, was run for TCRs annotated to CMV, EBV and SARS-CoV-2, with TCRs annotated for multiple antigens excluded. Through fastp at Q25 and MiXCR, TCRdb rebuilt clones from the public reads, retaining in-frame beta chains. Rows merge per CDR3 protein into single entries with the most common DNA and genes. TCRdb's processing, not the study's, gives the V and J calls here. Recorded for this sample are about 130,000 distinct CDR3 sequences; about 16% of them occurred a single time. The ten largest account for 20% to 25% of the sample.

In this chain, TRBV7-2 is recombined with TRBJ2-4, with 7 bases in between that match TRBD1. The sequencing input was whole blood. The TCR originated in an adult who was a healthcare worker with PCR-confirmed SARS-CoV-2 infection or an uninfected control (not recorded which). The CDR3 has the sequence CASSSRTGSKNIQYF. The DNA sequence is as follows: TGTGCCAGCAGCTCTCGGACAGGTAGCAAAAACATTCAGTACTTC.